This record looks at one T cell receptor (beta chain) sequence and its context. Its antigen target is currently unknown. No clone much larger than this one lies a single base away; base qualities are absent. The library came from the immunoSEQ multiplex PCR assay. TCRdb carries this immuneACCESS record with in-frame sequences only. Its versions omit some clonotypes, under half of them owing to an unresolved V gene in the studies checked, with the rest unexplained. This sample has 40,000 to 55,000 clones in its table, and 75% to 95% of those were observed once. About 0.75% of the sample is taken by the ten largest. These data originate in a study of T cell changes during pregnancy in multiple sclerosis (dated by TCRdb to the late 2010s). The study in broad terms: The study looked at changes in the T cell repertoire across pregnancy in women with multiple sclerosis.

Including cysteine and phenylalanine, the CDR3 has 16 amino acids. Kept here is only the CDR3 DNA, which spans 48 bases and is read in frame from base 1. V and J are trimmed by 5 bases and 6 bases, and the gene matches miss 13 bases of the junction. Sequences SGHRS (CDR1) and YFSETQ (CDR2) are obtained from the germline V gene. The specimen comprised CD4+ T cells from peripheral blood mononuclear cells, sampled before pregnancy. The V and J segments used are TRBV5-1 and TRBJ2-3, with TRBD2 matching 9 junction bases. This sequence was found in a female donor with multiple sclerosis, enrolled in a pregnancy study. The CDR3 amino acid sequence is: CASRGLAIKISDTQYF. The nucleotides read TGCGCCAGCAGAGGACTAGCGATCAAGATTTCCGATACGCAGTATTTT.